This TCR beta chain stems from a study of STAT5B mutations in CD4+ large granular lymphocyte leukemia. The study's findings and limits: TRBV06-family usage was enriched in top patient clones (8/27) versus controls (2/35). No patients shared main leukemic clonotypes, though approximately 26% appeared at low frequency elsewhere.

Sequencing was performed with immunoSEQ multiplex PCR; in TCRdb, only in-frame clones are kept and a portion is missing. The data show some 34,000 clones, approximately 74% seen once. Germline V gene data show CDR1 as MDHEN and CDR2 as SYDVKM. The CDR3 is made up of 11 amino acids. V was trimmed by 5 bases and J by 5 bases, leaving 6 bases between them. This clone was picked up a small number of times. Its specificity is unknown. The clonotype comes from a human donor in good health. The V gene is TRBV28, the J gene TRBJ1-2; no clear D gene. Input material: CD4+ T cells from blood buffy coats. CDR3 amino acids: CASSAAYGYTF. The CDR3, as DNA: TGTGCCAGCAGTGCAGCGTATGGCTACACCTTC.